This note documents a single TCR beta chain sequence. In its sample, this clonotype was seen many times. Which antigen it targets is not known. Per-base quality was not reported, and no clone a single base away is much larger than it. Sequenced on an Illumina NovaSeq 6000. cDNA libraries for TCRalpha and TCRbeta were prepared by 5'RACE using constant-segment primers, with sample barcodes and unique molecular identifiers added. Trizol reagent was used to extract RNA from every sample. Amplification of the libraries took two PCR steps, and the second step added a second sample barcode plus Illumina TruSeq adapters. Sequencing of the libraries was done on an Illumina NovaSeq, producing 2 x 150 bp paired-end reads. On the study's bioinformatics: Reads were demultiplexed and collapsed into UMI-guided consensus sequences with migec v1.2.7. Using mixcr v2.1.11, the UMI consensuses were aligned to TRA and TRB V and J templates and assembled into clonotypes. A clonotype was counted as expanded or contracted only if both edgeR and NoisET called the change significant, with noise models trained on biological replicates. edgeR calls used a false discovery rate-adjusted p below 0.01 and a log2 fold-change threshold of 1. As an exploratory analysis of dynamics, max-normalized trajectories of the 1000 most abundant clonotypes were examined by PCA with hierarchical clustering. Separately sequenced CD4+ and CD8+ repertoires were used to assign a CD4 or CD8 phenotype to each responding clone. The public sequencing data were trimmed at Q25 with fastp and processed into clonotypes with MiXCR by TCRdb, which kept only in-frame beta chains. Under each unique CDR3 protein, matching rows form one entry showing the most common genes and DNA. These V and J calls originate from TCRdb's pipeline instead of the authors' own analysis. The sample data list roughly 52,000 distinct CDR3 sequences, and 5.5% to 7.5% of these were observed just once. Together, the top ten hold roughly 1.5% of the sample.

Its CDR3 holds 19 amino acids, cysteine through phenylalanine. The DNA shown is the 57-base CDR3, in frame from base 1. CDR1 is given as SGHKS and CDR2 as YYEKEE, both from the germline V gene (reference sequence). The germline V and J ends show losses of 4 bases and 2 bases respectively, and no gene match explains 13 bases of the junction. PBMCs were isolated by Ficoll-Paque density gradient centrifugation. This sample stems from a study of T-cell memory formation after mild COVID-19 (dated by TCRdb to 2020 to 2023). Context from the whole study: Most TCR sequence clusters were specific to one of the two donors. In a couple of donors, T-cell clones that expanded and contracted after mild COVID-19 were tracked by sequencing TCRalpha and TCRbeta repertoires over time. The cohort comprised two young, previously healthy adult volunteers, one female and one male.

General conclusions and limits of the study: SARS-CoV-2 specificity of the second-wave clones peaking on day 37 was not confirmed. Some responding clones were detected in pre-infection memory, which suggested that pre-existing cross-reactive memory T cells had joined the SARS-CoV-2 response. Only two mild cases were covered by the study, and larger cohorts that include severe cases with pre-infection samples were considered necessary. Contracting CD4+ clones turned up mainly in the CM and EM memory subsets, whereas EMRA was where CD8+ clones were enriched. From day 15 to 85, contracting clones showed balanced CD4/CD8 phenotypes, whereas a second wave of clones that expanded from day 15 to 37 leaned towards CD4+.

This sequence was found in a man between 18 and 35 years old who had mild COVID-19 (a few samples of this study predate the infection). The sample titles of this study are shuffled in the database, so cell type and time point are left out; the donor was told from shared clones. The sequence is built from TRBV5-5 and TRBJ2-1, with 12 bases in between that match TRBD2. The sequencing input was PBMCs or a T cell subset sorted from them (not recorded which). In nucleotide form, the sequence is TGTGCCAGCAGCGCGACAGGGACTAGCGGGCGAATCGCCTACAATGAGCAGTTCTTC. The encoded protein is CASSATGTSGRIAYNEQFF.